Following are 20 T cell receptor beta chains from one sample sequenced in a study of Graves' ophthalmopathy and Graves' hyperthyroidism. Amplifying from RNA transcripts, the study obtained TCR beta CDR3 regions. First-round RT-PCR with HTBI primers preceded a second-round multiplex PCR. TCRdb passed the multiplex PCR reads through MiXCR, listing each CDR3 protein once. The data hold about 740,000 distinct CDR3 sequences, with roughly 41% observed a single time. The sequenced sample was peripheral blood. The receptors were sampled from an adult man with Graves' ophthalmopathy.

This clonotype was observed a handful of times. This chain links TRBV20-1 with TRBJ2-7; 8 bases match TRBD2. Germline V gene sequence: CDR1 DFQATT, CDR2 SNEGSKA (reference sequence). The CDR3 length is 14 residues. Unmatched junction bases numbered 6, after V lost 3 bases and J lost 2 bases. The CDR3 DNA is TGCAGTGCTAGCGATACTAGCGGTGCCTACGAGCAGTACTTC. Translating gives CSASDTSGAYEQYF.

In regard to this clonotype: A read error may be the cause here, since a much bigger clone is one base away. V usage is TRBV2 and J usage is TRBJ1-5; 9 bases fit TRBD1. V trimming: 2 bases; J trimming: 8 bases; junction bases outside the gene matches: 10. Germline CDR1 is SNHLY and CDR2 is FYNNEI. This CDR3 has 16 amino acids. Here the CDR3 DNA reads TGTGCCAGCAGTGAATGGTGGACAGGGGCCGAGGAGCCCCAGCATTTT. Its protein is CASSEWWTGAEEPQHF.

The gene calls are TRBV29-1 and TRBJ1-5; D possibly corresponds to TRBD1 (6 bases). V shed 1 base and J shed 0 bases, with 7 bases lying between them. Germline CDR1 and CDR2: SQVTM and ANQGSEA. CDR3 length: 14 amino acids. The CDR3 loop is CSVEGTASNQPQHF. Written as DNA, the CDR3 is TGCAGCGTTGAAGGGACAGCTAGCAATCAGCCCCAGCATTTT.

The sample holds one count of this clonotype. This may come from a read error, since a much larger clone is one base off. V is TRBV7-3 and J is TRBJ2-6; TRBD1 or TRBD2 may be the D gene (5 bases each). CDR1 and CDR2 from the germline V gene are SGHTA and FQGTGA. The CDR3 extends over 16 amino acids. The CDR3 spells CASSSGRSSGTNVLTF. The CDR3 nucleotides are TGTGCCAGCAGTTCGGGACGGAGCTCTGGGACCAACGTCCTGACTTTC.

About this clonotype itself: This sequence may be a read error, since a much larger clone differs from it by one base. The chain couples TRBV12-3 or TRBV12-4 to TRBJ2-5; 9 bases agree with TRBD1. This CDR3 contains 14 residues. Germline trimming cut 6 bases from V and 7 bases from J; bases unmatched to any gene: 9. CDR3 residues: CASRPQGAGGTQYF. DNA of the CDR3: TGTGCCAGCAGACCACAGGGGGCCGGGGGGACCCAGTACTTC.

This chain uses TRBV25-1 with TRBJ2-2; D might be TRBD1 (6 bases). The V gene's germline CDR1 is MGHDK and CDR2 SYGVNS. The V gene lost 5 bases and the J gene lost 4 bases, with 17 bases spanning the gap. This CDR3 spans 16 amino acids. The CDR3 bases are TGTGCCAGCAGTTACTCGAAGGGGGTACCCACCGGGGAGCTGTTTTTT. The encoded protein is CASSYSKGVPTGELFF.

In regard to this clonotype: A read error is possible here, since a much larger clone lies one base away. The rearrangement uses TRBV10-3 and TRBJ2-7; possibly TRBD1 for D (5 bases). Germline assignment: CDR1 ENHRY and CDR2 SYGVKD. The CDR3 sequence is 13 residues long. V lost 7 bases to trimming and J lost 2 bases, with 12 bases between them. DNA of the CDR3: TGTGCCATCAACGCAGGGCTCGCCTACGAGCAGTACTTC. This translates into CAINAGLAYEQYF.

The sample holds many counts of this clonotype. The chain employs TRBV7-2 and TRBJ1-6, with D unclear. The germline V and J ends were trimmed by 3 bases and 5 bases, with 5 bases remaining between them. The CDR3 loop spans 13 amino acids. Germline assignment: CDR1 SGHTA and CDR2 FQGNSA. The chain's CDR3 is CASSFTDNSPLHF. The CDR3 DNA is TGTGCCAGCAGCTTCACAGATAATTCACCCCTCCACTTT.

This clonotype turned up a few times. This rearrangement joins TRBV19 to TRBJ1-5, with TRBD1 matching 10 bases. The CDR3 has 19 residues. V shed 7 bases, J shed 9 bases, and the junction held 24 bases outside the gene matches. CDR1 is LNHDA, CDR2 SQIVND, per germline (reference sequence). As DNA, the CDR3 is TGTGCCAGTAAAGGGGGGGTGGGACAGGGGATTTCGTCTGATCGGCCCCAGCATTTT. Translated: CASKGGVGQGISSDRPQHF. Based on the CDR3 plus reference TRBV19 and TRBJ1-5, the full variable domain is DGGITQSPKYLFRKEGQNVTLSCEQNLNHDAMYWYRQDPGQGLRLIYYSQIVNDFQKGDIAEGYSVSREKKESFPLTVTSAQKNPTAFYLCASKGGVGQGISSDRPQHFGDGTRLSIL.

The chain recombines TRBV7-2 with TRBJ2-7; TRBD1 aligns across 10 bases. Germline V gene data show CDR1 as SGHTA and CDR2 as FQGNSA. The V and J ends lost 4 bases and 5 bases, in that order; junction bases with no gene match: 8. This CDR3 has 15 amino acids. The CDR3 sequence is CASSSPGQGFHEQYF. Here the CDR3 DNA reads TGTGCCAGCAGCTCTCCGGGACAGGGGTTCCACGAGCAGTACTTC.

The DNA of the CDR3 is TGCAGTGCTAGAGCTTGGGGGGGCAGGGAGACCCAGTACTTC. It yields the protein CSARAWGGRETQYF. The J gene is TRBJ2-5, the V gene TRBV20-1; D possibly corresponds to TRBD2 (7 bases). The CDR3 runs 14 residues. V dropped 1 base and J dropped 5 bases, with 14 bases sitting between them. Germline V gives CDR1 DFQATT, CDR2 SNEGSKA (reference sequence).

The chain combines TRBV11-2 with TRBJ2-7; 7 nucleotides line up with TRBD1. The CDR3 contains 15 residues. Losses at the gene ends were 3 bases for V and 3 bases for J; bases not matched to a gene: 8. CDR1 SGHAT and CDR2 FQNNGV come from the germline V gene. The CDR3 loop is CASSLVRTGYYEQYF. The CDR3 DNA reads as TGTGCCAGCAGCTTGGTAAGGACAGGATACTACGAGCAGTACTTC.

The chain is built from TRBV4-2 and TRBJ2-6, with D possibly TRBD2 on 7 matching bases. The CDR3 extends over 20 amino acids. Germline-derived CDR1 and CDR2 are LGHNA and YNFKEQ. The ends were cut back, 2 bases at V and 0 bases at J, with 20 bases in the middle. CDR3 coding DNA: TGTGCCAGCAGCCAATCAAAGGGAGGGGGGTATGGCTCTGGGGCCAACGTCCTGACTTTC. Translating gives CASSQSKGGGYGSGANVLTF.

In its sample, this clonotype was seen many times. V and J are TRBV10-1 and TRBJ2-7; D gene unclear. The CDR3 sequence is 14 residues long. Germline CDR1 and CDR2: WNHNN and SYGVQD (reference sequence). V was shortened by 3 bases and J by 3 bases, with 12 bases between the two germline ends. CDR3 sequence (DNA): TGCGCCAGCAGTGATTACGGAGCCAACTACGAGCAGTACTTC. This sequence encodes CASSDYGANYEQYF.

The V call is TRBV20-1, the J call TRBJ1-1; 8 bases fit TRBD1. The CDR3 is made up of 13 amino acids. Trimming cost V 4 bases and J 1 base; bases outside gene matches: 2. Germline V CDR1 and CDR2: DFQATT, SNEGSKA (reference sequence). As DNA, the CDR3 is TGCAGTGCTATGGGGACAGGGAACACTGAAGCTTTCTTT. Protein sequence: CSAMGTGNTEAFF.

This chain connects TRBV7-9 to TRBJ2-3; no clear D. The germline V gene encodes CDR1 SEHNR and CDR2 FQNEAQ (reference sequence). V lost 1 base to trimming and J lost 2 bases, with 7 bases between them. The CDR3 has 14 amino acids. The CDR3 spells CASSLGRLTDTQYF. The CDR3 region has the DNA TGTGCCAGCAGCTTAGGCAGACTCACAGATACGCAGTATTTT.

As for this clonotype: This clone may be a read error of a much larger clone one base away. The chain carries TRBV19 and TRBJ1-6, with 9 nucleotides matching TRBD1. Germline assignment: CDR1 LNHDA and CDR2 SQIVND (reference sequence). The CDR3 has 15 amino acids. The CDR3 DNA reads TGTGCCAGTAGTTCCTCGGGACAGGGATCCTCACCCCTCCGCTTT. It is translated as CASSSSGQGSSPLRF. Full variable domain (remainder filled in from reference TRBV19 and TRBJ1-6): DGGITQSPKYLFRKEGQNVTLSCEQNLNHDAMYWYRQDPGQGLRLIYYSQIVNDFQKGDIAEGYSVSREKKESFPLTVTSAQKNPTAFYLCASSSSGQGSSPLRFGNGTRLTVT.

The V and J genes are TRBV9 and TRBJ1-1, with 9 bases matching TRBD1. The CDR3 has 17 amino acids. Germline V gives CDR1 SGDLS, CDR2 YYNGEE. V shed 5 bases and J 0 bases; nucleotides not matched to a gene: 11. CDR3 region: CASSKPDRGGMNTEAFF. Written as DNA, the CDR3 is TGTGCCAGCAGTAAGCCGGACAGGGGCGGGATGAACACTGAAGCTTTCTTT.

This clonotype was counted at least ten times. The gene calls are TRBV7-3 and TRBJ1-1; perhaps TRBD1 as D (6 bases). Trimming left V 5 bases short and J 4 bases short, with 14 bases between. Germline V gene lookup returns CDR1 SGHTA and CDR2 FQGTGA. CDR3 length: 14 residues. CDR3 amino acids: CASSKQGMGTEAFF. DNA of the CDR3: TGTGCCAGCAGCAAACAGGGTATGGGCACTGAAGCTTTCTTT.

This CDR3 is CASSLAGSPYNSPLHF. The CDR3, as DNA: TGTGCCAGCAGTTTAGCGGGGAGTCCCTATAATTCACCCCTCCACTTT. This chain connects TRBV12-3 or TRBV12-4 to TRBJ1-6; D is unclear. The CDR3 extends over 16 amino acids. With 0 bases removed from V and 2 bases from J, the gap between germline ends came to 8 bases.